The table lists the clone carrying this T cell receptor (beta chain) with a count of one. Its antigen remains unknown. The source of the sample is a study of Graves' ophthalmopathy and Graves' hyperthyroidism. The study, taken as a whole, reports: A classifier, a 13-signature model, separated ophthalmopathy from stable hyperthyroidism with approximately 88% sensitivity and 75% to 82% specificity.

Amplification from RNA transcripts yielded the TCR beta CDR3 regions. Amplification began with first-round RT-PCR using HTBI primers, then second-round multiplex PCR was performed. From the multiplex PCR reads, TCRdb called clonotypes with MiXCR, one entry per CDR3 protein. The sample consists of 35,000 to 50,000 distinct CDR3 sequences, roughly 52% of them appearing once. The germline CDR1 and CDR2 sequences are ENHRY and SYGVKD. The CDR3 covers 16 residues. V lost 2 bases, J lost 9 bases, and 13 bases stayed unmatched. Uncontrolled infections, other autoimmune diseases, pregnancy or lactation barred patients from enrollment. The diagnosis combined clinical symptoms, thyroxine, TRAb, thyroid ultrasound and orbital computed tomography scans. The PBMCs had their origin in 7.5 to 10 ml of fresh peripheral blood.

The chain recombines TRBV10-3 with TRBJ1-5; TRBD1 matches 7 bases. The sample was peripheral blood. This TCR was sampled from an adult woman with stable Graves' hyperthyroidism. The CDR3 spells CAISEALGRGRTPQHF. The CDR3 DNA follows: TGTGCCATCAGTGAGGCGCTGGGTAGGGGGCGGACGCCCCAGCATTTT.